This TCR beta chain emerged from a study of vaccination and CD4 T cells after COVID-19. The assay that was used to sequence DNA from cultured CD4+ T cells was the Oncomine TCR Beta short-read assay. Cultures of CD4+ T cells served as the source for extracting genomic DNA. MiXCR was run by TCRdb on the PCR reads, yielding one entry per CDR3 protein. This table holds 15,000 to 25,000 distinct CDR3 sequences, around 40% found once. Noted treatment: 10-day PBMC culture with coronavirus spike peptide pools or control peptides (ViraFEST assay). V was trimmed by 2 bases and J by 9 bases, leaving 20 bases between them. The CDR3 is made up of 17 amino acids. CDR1 is SEHNR, CDR2 FQNEAQ, per germline (reference sequence). Comments on this clonotype: The antigen remains undetermined.

This sequence joins TRBV7-9 and TRBJ1-6; no clear D. This TCR came from a human donor who received a COVID-19 vaccine. The specimen comprised CD4+ T cells from blood, cultured in vitro, sampled before SARS-CoV-2 vaccination. The CDR3 protein is CASSLRLASGLGSPLHF. CDR3 DNA sequence: TGTGCCAGCAGCTTAAGGCTAGCGTCAGGTTTAGGTTCACCCCTCCACTTT.